These 20 T cell receptor beta chains were all obtained from the same sample, sequenced in a study of shared clonotypes between healthy human individuals. Sequencing used immunoSEQ multiplex PCR; TCRdb keeps in-frame clones, though not all of them. In the table there are about 660,000 clones, around 74% of which are singletons. Input material: memory CD4+ T cells sorted from blood. Regarding subset: CD45RA-negative fraction. The receptors come from a woman aged 30 to 39 in good health.

This rearrangement joins TRBV7-9 to TRBJ1-2; D unclear. Germline V gene data show CDR1 as SEHNR and CDR2 as FQNEAQ (reference sequence). CDR3 length: 13 amino acids. Between the trimmed V and J ends, which lost 1 base and 8 bases, there was a span of 11 bases. CDR3 region: CASSLGPEGGYTF. The CDR3 DNA reads as TGTGCCAGCAGCTTAGGGCCAGAAGGAGGCTACACCTTC.

Points on this clone: Different DNA sequences within this sample yield the same CDR3. The chain is built from TRBV6-5 and TRBJ1-1; no clear D. Germline assignment: CDR1 MNHEY and CDR2 SVGAGI. The germline V and J ends were trimmed by 0 bases and 8 bases, with 4 bases remaining between them. The CDR3 spans 11 residues. The chain's CDR3 is CASSYSGEAFF. In DNA, the CDR3 is TGTGCCAGCAGTTACTCGGGGGAAGCTTTCTTT.

The count of this clone is one. The J gene is TRBJ1-3, the V gene TRBV30; D call uncertain. Germline V gene sequence: CDR1 GTSNPN, CDR2 SVGIG (reference sequence). This CDR3 region has 12 residues. The germline V and J ends were trimmed by 0 bases and 4 bases, with 4 bases remaining between them. The CDR3 bases are TGTGCCTGGAGTGTACAGGGAAACACCATATATTTT. Its protein product is CAWSVQGNTIYF. Drawing the rest from reference TRBV30 and TRBJ1-3, the complete variable domain is SQTIHQWPATLVQPVGSPLSLECTVEGTSNPNLYWYRQAAGRGLQLLFYSVGIGQISSEVPQNLSASRPQDRQFILSSKKLLLSDSGFYLCAWSVQGNTIYFGEGSWLTVV.

This clone appeared a few times. This chain connects TRBV23-1 to TRBJ2-5; D remains ambiguous. TRBV23-1 is known as an ORF, though its function is uncertain. The CDR3 totals 15 residues. V lost 0 bases and J 5 bases, leaving 13 bases between the germline ends. CDR3 region: CASSQSPRAYETQYF. The CDR3, as DNA: TGCGCCAGCAGTCAATCCCCTCGGGCTTACGAGACCCAGTACTTC.

As DNA, the CDR3 is TGTGCCAGCAGTCTTATCCAAATAGGACTAGCGGGAGGATCATACAATGAGCAGTTCTTC. This gives the protein CASSLIQIGLAGGSYNEQFF. This chain connects TRBV27 to TRBJ2-1, with 14 bases identical to TRBD2. Per germline, CDR1 MNHEY and CDR2 SMNVEV (reference sequence). Losses at the gene ends were 5 bases for V and 4 bases for J; bases not matched to a gene: 16. The CDR3 has 20 amino acids.

This clone was found a few times. This chain joins TRBV28 and TRBJ2-7, with TRBD1 matching 9 bases. Germline loops: CDR1 MDHEN, CDR2 SYDVKM. The CDR3 is 14 residues long. The V and J ends lost 6 bases and 6 bases, in that order; junction bases with no gene match: 9. DNA of the CDR3: TGTGCCAGCAGCCCCGGGACAGGGTTTGGCGAGCAGTACTTC. It is translated as CASSPGTGFGEQYF.

Worth noting for this clone: The conserved closing phenylalanine or tryptophan is absent in this CDR3, likely reflecting a read error. No DNA is shown, since the ends of the CDR3 on it are uncertain; the CDR3 is the one TCRdb lists. V usage is TRBV6-1 and J usage is TRBJ1-2; TRBD1 reflects the table's D call only, with no check against the DNA. Per the germline V gene, CDR1 is MNHNS and CDR2 is SASEGT. The CDR3 is 12 amino acids long, termini counted. CDR3 in amino acids: CASSTRTPPFAL.

J is TRBJ2-6 and V is TRBV25-1; 9 nucleotides line up with TRBD1. V lost 7 bases and J lost 0; bases outside the gene matches: 4. CDR3 length: 16 amino acids. Germline V lookup: CDR1 MGHDK, CDR2 SYGVNS. The CDR3 DNA is TGTGCCAGCATCGGACAGGGGAACTCTGGGGCCAACGTCCTGACTTTC. Translated, it gives CASIGQGNSGANVLTF.

This chain connects TRBV19 to TRBJ2-3, with a weak D call TRBD2 (5 bases). V was clipped by 0 bases and J by 0 bases, with 10 bases between them. The CDR3 spans 16 residues. Per the germline V gene, CDR1 is LNHDA and CDR2 is SQIVND (reference sequence). CDR3 nucleotides: TGTGCCAGTAGTATAGATTCCGGGATGAGCACAGATACGCAGTATTTT. Its protein product is CASSIDSGMSTDTQYF.

This rearrangement joins TRBV25-1 to TRBJ2-7; TRBD2 matches 7 bases. V gave up 7 bases and J gave up 4 bases; unmatched junction bases: 4. Looked up from germline, CDR1 is MGHDK and CDR2 is SYGVNS. The CDR3 covers 12 residues. CDR3 in amino acids: CASKREGYEQYF. DNA of the CDR3: TGTGCCAGCAAGAGGGAGGGTTACGAGCAGTACTTC.

V and J are TRBV13 and TRBJ2-1, with D unclear. This CDR3 has 16 amino acids. V lost 1 base and J lost 0, with 10 bases in between. The germline gives CDR1 PRHDT, CDR2 FYEKMQ (reference sequence). The CDR3 nucleotides are TGTGCCAGCAGCTTAGACTGGACCTTCTCCTACAATGAGCAGTTCTTC. Translated: CASSLDWTFSYNEQFF.

This chain links TRBV2 with TRBJ2-7; 7 bases are a match to TRBD2. The trim removed 9 bases at V and 5 bases at J, leaving 10 bases unmatched. Germline V CDR1 and CDR2: SNHLY, FYNNEI. The CDR3 is 13 residues long. The CDR3 is CASRGGRAHEQYF. The DNA for the CDR3 is TGTGCCAGTCGGGGAGGGAGGGCCCACGAGCAGTACTTC.

The rearrangement joins TRBV4-1 to TRBJ2-1; 7 nucleotides line up with TRBD2. The CDR3 runs 15 residues. CDR1 and CDR2 (germline): MGHRA, YSYEKL. The V segment lost 5 bases and the J segment 3 bases; nucleotides outside the gene matches: 7. The CDR3 DNA is TGCGCCAGCAGCAGTCTAGCGGATAACTACAATGAGCAGTTCTTC. Protein sequence: CASSSLADNYNEQFF.

There are a few counts of this clone. The chain combines TRBV6-1 with TRBJ1-1; D is unresolved. V was trimmed by 4 bases and J by 3 bases, leaving 6 bases between them. The V gene's germline CDR1 is MNHNS and CDR2 SASEGT. The CDR3 consists of 12 residues. The CDR3 is CASSVRDTEAFF. CDR3 bases: TGTGCCAGCAGTGTTCGGGACACTGAAGCTTTCTTT.

This clone occurred a few times. The chain employs TRBV9 and TRBJ2-7, with 8 bases fitting TRBD1. Germline V gives CDR1 SGDLS, CDR2 YYNGEE. This CDR3 spans 15 amino acids. V shed 0 bases, J shed 4 bases, and the junction held 6 bases outside the gene matches. CDR3: CASSVAQGAAYEQYF. The CDR3 bases are TGTGCCAGCAGCGTAGCCCAGGGGGCAGCGTACGAGCAGTACTTC.

The chain has TRBV5-1 and TRBJ2-7; D might be TRBD2 (6 bases). The CDR3 has 14 residues. The germline V gene has CDR1 SGHRS and CDR2 YFSETQ. V lost 6 bases to trimming and J lost 11 bases, with 24 bases between them. The CDR3, as DNA: TGCGCCAGCAAGCCGGGGACTTCCCTCCAAGCGGAGTACTTC. Translation: CASKPGTSLQAEYF.

CDR3 protein: CASSTWDTQYF. CDR3 DNA sequence: TGTGCCAGCAGTACTTGGGATACGCAGTATTTT. The chain joins TRBV2 to TRBJ2-3; D gene unclear. This CDR3 has 11 amino acids. V was shortened by 5 bases and J by 6 bases, with 6 bases between the two germline ends. Germline CDR1 and CDR2: SNHLY and FYNNEI.

The gene calls are TRBV29-1 and TRBJ2-2; perhaps D is TRBD1 or TRBD2 (5 bases each). CDR1 and CDR2 (germline): SQVTM, ANQGSEA. V was clipped by 3 bases and J by 0 bases, with 17 bases between them. The CDR3 runs 17 residues. As DNA, the CDR3 is TGCAGCGTTGACTTACGGGACGGCCCCGCGAACACCGGGGAGCTGTTTTTT. Translated: CSVDLRDGPANTGELFF.

This clone was observed a few times. The chain is built from TRBV20-1 and TRBJ1-2; D gene unclear. The CDR3 is 11 residues long. Germline V gives CDR1 DFQATT, CDR2 SNEGSKA (reference sequence). V lost 2 bases and J lost 2, with 3 bases in between. CDR3 DNA sequence: TGCAGTGCTAGACAGAACTATGGCTACACCTTC. Its protein is CSARQNYGYTF.

V and J are TRBV5-1 and TRBJ1-2; no clear D gene. CDR3 length: 15 amino acids. Germline V gene data show CDR1 as SGHRS and CDR2 as YFSETQ. The V end was cut by 0 bases, the J end by 2 bases, with 11 bases between. CDR3 in DNA: TGCGCCAGCAGCTTGGGGCTTGACGTCAACTATGGCTACACCTTC. Its translation is CASSLGLDVNYGYTF.